This passage covers 32 T cell receptor beta chains from one sample sequenced in a study of T cells in Graves' hyperthyroidism and ophthalmopathy. Authors of the study amplified TCR beta CDR3 regions from RNA transcripts. Researchers ran a first-round RT-PCR on the TCR CDR3 using the HTBI primer set. Each CDR3 protein gets one entry after TCRdb re-called the multiplex PCR reads with MiXCR. The repertoire includes 350,000 to 400,000 distinct CDR3 sequences, roughly 20% of them detected once, and around 40% sits in the top ten. Sequenced: blood. These receptors were taken from a young man with Graves' ophthalmopathy.

This clonotype was detected a few times. V is TRBV24-1 and J is TRBJ2-7, with D unresolved. The CDR3 has 11 amino acids. CDR1 and CDR2 (germline): KGHDR, SFDVKD. V was pared by 5 bases and J by 6 bases, with 7 bases between. In DNA, the CDR3 is TGTGCCACCAGTGTGGGTGGCGAGCAGTACTTC. It yields the protein CATSVGGEQYF.

In its sample, this clonotype was seen many times. For the CDR3, the DNA is TGCAGTGCTAGGGTACCGGGACAGGGAGCCGGGGGGCAGCCCCAGCATTTT. Protein sequence: CSARVPGQGAGGQPQHF. The chain combines TRBV20-1 with TRBJ1-5; 9 positions agree with TRBD1. Germline loops: CDR1 DFQATT, CDR2 SNEGSKA (reference sequence). This CDR3 has 17 amino acids. After removal of 3 bases from V and 7 bases from J, the junction contained 16 bases not matched to a gene.

Concerning this clonotype itself: At one end, the junction sequence differs from germline, possibly due to a read error. This chain links TRBV28 with TRBJ2-1; 7 bases agree with TRBD2. Per the germline V gene, CDR1 is MDHEN and CDR2 is SYDVKM. The CDR3 contains 13 residues. This CDR3 is CAAAGVSYNDQFF. The DNA for the CDR3 is TGTGCCGCGGCGGGGGTGTCCTACAATGATCAGTTCTTC.

This clonotype was observed many times. The V and J genes are TRBV12-3 or TRBV12-4 and TRBJ2-1; 13 bases are shared with TRBD2. The CDR3 sequence is 15 residues long. J lost 6 bases, V lost 6 bases, and 5 bases had no gene match. CDR3 sequence: CASRQLAGGFNEQFF. In DNA, the CDR3 is TGTGCCAGCAGGCAACTAGCGGGGGGGTTCAATGAGCAGTTCTTC.

Many counts were recorded for this clonotype. The chain employs TRBV7-9 and TRBJ2-3; perhaps D is TRBD1 or TRBD2 (5 bases each). Trimming removed 5 bases at V and 5 bases at J, with 14 bases between. There are 14 residues in the CDR3. Germline V gene data show CDR1 as SEHNR and CDR2 as FQNEAQ (reference sequence). The CDR3 here is CASSLTEGEDTQYF. The CDR3 coding sequence is TGTGCCAGCAGCCTGACAGAGGGAGAAGATACGCAGTATTTT.

The sample holds a few counts of this clonotype. The chain combines TRBV6-2 or TRBV6-3 with TRBJ2-3; TRBD2 matches 15 bases. Germline V CDR1 and CDR2: MNHEY, SVGEGT. CDR3 length: 18 residues. The ends lost 4 bases at V and 0 bases at J; junction bases unmatched: 5. CDR3 region: CASSFGGTSGGSTDTQYF. The CDR3 DNA reads TGTGCCAGCAGTTTCGGGGGGACTAGCGGGGGGAGCACAGATACGCAGTATTTT.

The genes are TRBV29-1 and TRBJ2-1, with D tentatively TRBD1 or TRBD2 (6 bases each). The length of the CDR3 is 16 residues. CDR1 is SQVTM and CDR2 is ANQGSEA in the germline V gene. V gave up 4 bases and J gave up 3 bases, with 19 bases separating them. For the CDR3, the DNA is TGCAGCGTTGGCCCGATTCGAGGAGGGGGCTACAATGAGCAGTTCTTC. Translation gives CSVGPIRGGGYNEQFF.

This chain uses TRBV28 with TRBJ1-5; TRBD1 agrees at 7 bases. The germline gives CDR1 MDHEN, CDR2 SYDVKM. V lost 8 bases to trimming and J lost 3 bases; unmatched junction nucleotides: 7. The CDR3 sequence is 14 residues long. CDR3 sequence: CASGTVSSNQPQHF. The CDR3 DNA is TGTGCCAGCGGGACAGTCTCTTCCAATCAGCCCCAGCATTTT.

This clonotype was seen repeatedly, ten times or more. V and J are TRBV12-3 or TRBV12-4 and TRBJ1-3; TRBD1 matches at 10 bases. This CDR3 contains 15 residues. V trimming: 7 bases; J trimming: 6 bases; junction bases outside the gene matches: 9. The CDR3 loop is CASNPGQGSVNTIYF. DNA of the CDR3: TGTGCCAGCAATCCGGGACAGGGGTCCGTAAACACCATATATTTT.

This clonotype was detected many times. The V gene is TRBV28, the J gene TRBJ2-7, with a possible D match to TRBD1 (5 bases). Germline values: CDR1 MDHEN, CDR2 SYDVKM. Deletions cut 6 bases from V and 0 bases from J, with 15 bases between. This CDR3 spans 15 amino acids. The CDR3 DNA follows: TGTGCCAGCAGGTACCATGGACAAACCTCCTACGAGCAGTACTTC. It yields the protein CASRYHGQTSYEQYF.

This clonotype was counted many times. This sequence joins TRBV27 and TRBJ1-1; 9 bases are shared with TRBD1. V lost 8 bases and J lost 5; bases outside the gene matches: 6. The CDR3 has 13 residues. Germline assignment: CDR1 MNHEY and CDR2 SMNVEV (reference sequence). CDR3 DNA: TGTGCCAGCCAGACAGGGGGGAAGACTGAAGCTTTCTTT. Residues: CASQTGGKTEAFF.

This clonotype was counted at least ten times. The V and J genes are TRBV12-3 or TRBV12-4 and TRBJ2-1; the D is unclear. The CDR3 totals 13 residues. The germline V and J ends were trimmed by 2 bases and 3 bases, with 5 bases remaining between them. In nucleotides, the CDR3 is TGTGCCAGCAGTTTAAGGAACTACAATGAGCAGTTCTTC. Encoded protein: CASSLRNYNEQFF.

This clonotype was seen a single time. The CDR3 DNA reads TGCAGCGTTGCAGAACGAGCCCCTGGAAACACCATATATTTT. Residues: CSVAERAPGNTIYF. The gene calls are TRBV29-1 and TRBJ1-3; D uncertain. The V end was cut by 4 bases, the J end by 2 bases, with 12 bases between. This CDR3 comprises 14 residues. Germline CDR1 SQVTM, CDR2 ANQGSEA. Using reference TRBV29-1 and TRBJ1-3 for the parts outside the CDR3, the full variable domain is SAVISQKPSRDICQRGTSLTIQCQVDSQVTMMFWYRQQPGQSLTLIATANQGSEATYESGFVIDKFPISRPNLTFSTLTVSNMSPEDSSIYLCSVAERAPGNTIYFGEGSWLTVV.

The chain links TRBV7-3 to TRBJ2-5; 16 positions match TRBD2. Germline trimming cut 5 bases from V and 5 bases from J; bases unmatched to any gene: 11. Looked up from germline, CDR1 is SGHTA and CDR2 is FQGTGA. The length of the CDR3 is 18 residues. The CDR3 coding sequence is TGTGCCAGCAGCGAAACCGGGACTAGCGGGGGGGCCTGGGAGACCCAGTACTTC. It yields the protein CASSETGTSGGAWETQYF.

This clonotype came up many times. This sequence joins TRBV3-1 and TRBJ1-1, with D maybe TRBD1 (5 bases). Looked up from germline, CDR1 is LGHDT and CDR2 is YNNKEL (reference sequence). CDR3 length: 14 amino acids. Trimming shortened V by 8 bases and J by 1 base, and 14 bases separated the two germline ends. This CDR3 reads CASGGRGPNTEAFF. CDR3 DNA sequence: TGTGCCAGCGGGGGGAGGGGACCGAACACTGAAGCTTTCTTT.

This clonotype appeared a few times. The rearrangement links TRBV7-9 to TRBJ2-2, with a weak D call TRBD1 (6 bases). V was clipped by 5 bases and J by 3 bases, with 16 bases between them. The CDR3 consists of 16 residues. CDR1 is SEHNR, CDR2 FQNEAQ, per germline (reference sequence). For the CDR3, the DNA is TGTGCCAGCAGCCCACCAAACGGACAGTACACCGGGGAGCTGTTTTTT. Protein sequence: CASSPPNGQYTGELFF.

This clonotype turned up a few times. This sequence joins TRBV18 and TRBJ1-3, with D unclear. The V and J ends lost 0 bases and 8 bases respectively, with 8 bases between them. The CDR3 totals 13 residues. The germline CDR1 and CDR2 sequences are KGHSH and LQKENI. The CDR3 region is CASSPPTADTIYF. Written as DNA, the CDR3 is TGTGCCAGCTCACCACCCACGGCCGACACCATATATTTT. The full variable domain, completed using reference TRBV18 and TRBJ1-3, is NAGVMQNPRHLVRRRGQEARLRCSPMKGHSHVYWYRQLPEEGLKFMVYLQKENIIDESGMPKERFSAEFPKEGPSILRIQQVVRGDSAAYFCASSPPTADTIYFGEGSWLTVV.

The chain recombines TRBV27 with TRBJ1-4, with D hard to call. CDR3 length equals 13 residues. Germline values: CDR1 MNHEY, CDR2 SMNVEV (reference sequence). Trimming shortened V by 3 bases and J by 6 bases, and 8 bases separated the two germline ends. The CDR3 nucleotides are TGTGCCAGCAGTTTCATCCAGGATGAAAAACTGTTTTTT. This gives the protein CASSFIQDEKLFF.

In its sample, this clonotype was seen a few times. A much larger clone lies a single base off, so this may be a read error. V is TRBV27 and J is TRBJ2-1; TRBD2 matches 9 bases. V was pared by 1 base and J by 8 bases, with 15 bases of the junction left unmatched. Looked up from germline, CDR1 is MNHEY and CDR2 is SMNVEV (reference sequence). The CDR3 has 18 residues. CDR3 DNA sequence: TGTGCCAGCAGTTTATTCACCGGCCTAGCGGGGAATATGGATGAGCAGTTCTTC. It yields the protein CASSLFTGLAGNMDEQFF.

This clonotype was picked up many times. V gene TRBV4-1 combines with J gene TRBJ2-1; D uncertain. Looked up from germline, CDR1 is MGHRA and CDR2 is YSYEKL. The CDR3 contains 15 residues. The ends were cut back, 1 base at V and 7 bases at J, with 14 bases in the middle. The DNA of the CDR3 is TGCGCCAGCAGCCAAGGGAAGGATCCACAAAATGAGCAGTTCTTC. Translating it yields CASSQGKDPQNEQFF.

The sample holds a few counts of this clonotype. The chain recombines TRBV24-1 with TRBJ2-4, with 15 bases matching TRBD2. CDR1 is KGHDR and CDR2 is SFDVKD in the germline V gene. The CDR3 has 16 amino acids. J was trimmed by 4 bases and V by 5 bases; bases with no gene match: 2. This chain's CDR3 is CATSAGLAGGKNIQYF. The CDR3 DNA is TGTGCCACCAGTGCTGGACTAGCGGGGGGGAAAAACATTCAGTACTTC.

The table lists this clonotype with a few counts. A read error may explain this, as a much larger clone is one base away. This sequence joins TRBV14 and TRBJ2-7; D not certain. Germline V gene sequence: CDR1 SGHDN, CDR2 FVKESK. This CDR3 contains 13 residues. The V end lost 3 bases, the J end lost 0 bases, and 6 bases lay between the germline ends. The CDR3 region has the DNA TGTGCCAGCAGCCACCCGAGCTCCTACGAGCAGTACTTC. Its translation is CASSHPSSYEQYF.

This clonotype was detected a few times. CDR3 DNA: TGTGCCAGCAGCTTGGGGGAGCGGGGGGCCACCGGGGAGCTGTTTTTT. Its protein is CASSLGERGATGELFF. The rearrangement joins TRBV5-6 to TRBJ2-2; 9 bases align to TRBD2. From germline, CDR1 is SGHDT and CDR2 YYEEEE. Trimming at V came to 0 bases and at J to 4 bases, leaving 4 bases not matched to a gene. CDR3 length: 16 amino acids.

The sample holds many counts of this clonotype. V gene TRBV6-1 combines with J gene TRBJ2-6, with 9 positions matching TRBD1. With V trimmed by 4 bases and J by 0 bases, 1 base remained unmatched. The CDR3 runs 16 residues. Germline CDR1 and CDR2: MNHNS and SASEGT. The CDR3 spells CASSGGQGSGANVLTF. The CDR3 DNA is TGTGCCAGCAGTGGGGGACAGGGCTCTGGGGCCAACGTCCTGACTTTC.

Notes on this clonotype: Given a much more abundant clone one base away, this may be a read error. CDR3 nucleotide sequence: TGTGCCAGCAGTTTGGGGCGGCAGCAGGGAGATACGCAGTATTTT. Translating it yields CASSLGRQQGDTQYF. The rearrangement links TRBV12-3 or TRBV12-4 to TRBJ2-3; perhaps TRBD1 as D (5 bases). With 3 bases removed from V and 5 bases from J, the gap between germline ends came to 15 bases. The CDR3 has 15 amino acids.

The chain is built from TRBV5-1 and TRBJ2-1; D unresolved. Germline values: CDR1 SGHRS, CDR2 YFSETQ. The V and J ends lost 7 bases and 4 bases respectively, with 12 bases between them. This CDR3 region has 13 residues. The CDR3, as DNA: TGCGCCAGCGGGGTGGGGAATTACAATGAGCAGTTCTTC. Translating it yields CASGVGNYNEQFF.

This clonotype was observed a handful of times. J is TRBJ2-3 and V is TRBV27; D may be TRBD2 (6 bases). CDR1 is MNHEY and CDR2 is SMNVEV in the germline V gene (reference sequence). The V gene lost 3 bases and the J gene lost 7 bases, with 14 bases spanning the gap. The CDR3 contains 14 residues. CDR3 sequence reads: CASSFGREENTQYF. The CDR3 DNA follows: TGTGCCAGCAGTTTTGGTAGGGAGGAGAATACGCAGTATTTT.

The rearrangement links TRBV20-1 to TRBJ2-3; D possibly corresponds to TRBD2 (6 bases). Between the trimmed V and J ends, which lost 4 bases and 1 base, there was a span of 15 bases. CDR3 length: 15 residues. Germline V gives CDR1 DFQATT, CDR2 SNEGSKA (reference sequence). The CDR3 nucleotides read TGCAGTGCTACGTGGCAGTGGGGGGGCACAGATACGCAGTATTTT. It is translated as CSATWQWGGTDTQYF.

The V and J genes are TRBV4-1 and TRBJ1-5, with a possible D match to TRBD1 (5 bases). The CDR3 sequence is 16 residues long. Trimming shortened V by 0 bases and J by 4 bases, and 13 bases separated the two germline ends. From germline, CDR1 is MGHRA and CDR2 YSYEKL. This chain's CDR3 is CASSQDGQGPNQPQHF. The CDR3 coding sequence is TGCGCCAGCAGCCAAGATGGGCAGGGCCCAAATCAGCCCCAGCATTTT.

This clonotype came up a few times. The rearrangement joins TRBV10-3 to TRBJ1-6; D is ambiguous. Trimming took 9 bases from V and 10 from J, leaving 16 bases between them. This CDR3 has 13 amino acids. Per the germline V gene, CDR1 is ENHRY and CDR2 is SYGVKD. The CDR3 protein is CAMRPELQSPLHF. CDR3 coding DNA: TGTGCCATGAGACCCGAACTTCAGTCACCCCTCCACTTT.

There are many counts of this clonotype. This chain uses TRBV6-2 or TRBV6-3 with TRBJ1-2; TRBD1 matches at 9 bases. The length of the CDR3 is 13 residues. V lost 6 bases, J lost 2 bases, and 1 base stayed unmatched. CDR1 and CDR2 from the germline V gene are MNHEY and SVGEGT. The CDR3 loop reads CASRTGGNYGYTF. The DNA of the CDR3 is TGTGCCAGCAGGACAGGGGGGAACTATGGCTACACCTTC.

This clonotype was counted many times. V and J are TRBV4-1 and TRBJ2-7; 9 bases fit TRBD1. Germline CDR1 is MGHRA and CDR2 is YSYEKL. Losses at the gene ends were 2 bases for V and 2 bases for J; bases not matched to a gene: 4. CDR3 length: 15 amino acids. CDR3 loop: CASSQRQGGTYEQYF. Written as DNA, the CDR3 is TGCGCCAGCAGCCAAAGACAGGGGGGAACCTACGAGCAGTACTTC.